This TCR beta chain was obtained from a study of T cell responses to AZD1222 COVID-19 vaccine. Findings and limits, study-wide: The sample set comprised mostly white British donors with more females, and clonal diversity was possibly underestimated. Targeting of unmutated variant regions was reportedly seen in nearly half of spike-specific TCRs. An increase in Spike-specific TCR breadth and depth was observed after two AZD1222 doses. The span of vaccine-associated CD4 TCRs extended across spike, with dominance at 160-218 and 743-854.

The repertoire was sequenced with immunoSEQ multiplex PCR; TCRdb's copy has only in-frame clones and lacks some. The sample includes about 150,000 clones, roughly 90% seen only once; the top ten take 1% to 1.5%. For this clone: Its matching antigen is unknown.

Trimming left V 1 base short and J 3 bases short, with 14 bases between. The germline V gene has CDR1 MNHEY and CDR2 SVGEGT. The CDR3 loop spans 16 amino acids. The rearrangement joins TRBV6-2 or TRBV6-3 to TRBJ2-3; a possible D gene is TRBD2 (5 bases). The sample was peripheral blood, taken 28 days after the second AZD1222 dose. This TCR came from an adult who received the AZD1222 COVID-19 vaccine. The CDR3 DNA reads as TGTGCCAGCAGTTACTGGCCGCGACCGGGAACAGATACGCAGTATTTT. The encoded protein is CASSYWPRPGTDTQYF.